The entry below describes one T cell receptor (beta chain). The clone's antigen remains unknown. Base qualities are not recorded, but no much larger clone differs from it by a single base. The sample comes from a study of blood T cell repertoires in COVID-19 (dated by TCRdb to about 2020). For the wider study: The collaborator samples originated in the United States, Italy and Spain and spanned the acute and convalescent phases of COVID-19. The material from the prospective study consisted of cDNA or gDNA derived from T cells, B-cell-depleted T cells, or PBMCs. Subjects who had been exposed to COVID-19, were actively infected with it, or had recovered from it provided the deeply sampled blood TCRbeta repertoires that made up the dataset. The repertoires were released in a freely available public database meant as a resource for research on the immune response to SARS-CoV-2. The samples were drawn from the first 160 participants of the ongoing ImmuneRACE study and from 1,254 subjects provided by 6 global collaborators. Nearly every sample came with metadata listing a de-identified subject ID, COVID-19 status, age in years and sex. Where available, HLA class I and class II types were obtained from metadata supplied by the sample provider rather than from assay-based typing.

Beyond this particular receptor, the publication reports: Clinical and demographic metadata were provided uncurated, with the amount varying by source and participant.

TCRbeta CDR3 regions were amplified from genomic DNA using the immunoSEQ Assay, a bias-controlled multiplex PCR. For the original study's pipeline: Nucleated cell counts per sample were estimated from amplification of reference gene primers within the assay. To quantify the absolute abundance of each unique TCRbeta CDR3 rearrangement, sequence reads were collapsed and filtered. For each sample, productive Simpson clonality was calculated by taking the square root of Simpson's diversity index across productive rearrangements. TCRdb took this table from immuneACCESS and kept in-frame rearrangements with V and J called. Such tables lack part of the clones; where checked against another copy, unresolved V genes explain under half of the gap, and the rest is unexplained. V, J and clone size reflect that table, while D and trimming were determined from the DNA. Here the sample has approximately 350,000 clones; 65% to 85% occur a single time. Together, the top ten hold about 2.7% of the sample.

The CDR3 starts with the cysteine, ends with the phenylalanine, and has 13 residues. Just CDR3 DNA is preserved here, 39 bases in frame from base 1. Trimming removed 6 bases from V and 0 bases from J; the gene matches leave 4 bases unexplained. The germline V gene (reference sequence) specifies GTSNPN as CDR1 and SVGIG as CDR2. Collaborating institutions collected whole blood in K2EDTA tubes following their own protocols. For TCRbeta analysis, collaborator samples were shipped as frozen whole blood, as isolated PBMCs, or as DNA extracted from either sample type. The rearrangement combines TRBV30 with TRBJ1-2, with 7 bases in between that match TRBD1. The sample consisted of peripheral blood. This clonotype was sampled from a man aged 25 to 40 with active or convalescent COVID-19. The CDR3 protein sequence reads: CACTGTANYGYTF. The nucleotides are TGTGCCTGCACCGGGACAGCTAACTATGGCTACACCTTC.